The next 9 T cell receptor beta chains were all read from a single sample in a study of cytomegalovirus exposure and HLA in healthy donors. A multiplex PCR was run with 60 Vbeta primers and 13 Jbeta primers. Sequencing was performed with immunoSEQ multiplex PCR; in TCRdb, only in-frame clones are kept and a portion is missing. The sample yields approximately 130,000 clones, approximately 78% seen once. The source material was PBMCs. The receptor source for this set is a man in his forties in good health and CMV-seronegative.

The rearrangement joins TRBV5-4 to TRBJ1-2; D perhaps matches TRBD1 (6 bases). Germline V gene data show CDR1 as SGHNT and CDR2 as YYREEE (reference sequence). V lost 0 bases and J 0 bases, leaving 12 bases between the germline ends. The CDR3 runs to 16 residues. The DNA for the CDR3 is TGTGCCAGCAGCTTGGGTCGGGACAAAGCTAACTATGGCTACACCTTC. It encodes CASSLGRDKANYGYTF.

This clone was found once. V is TRBV28 and J is TRBJ2-7; TRBD1 is a possible D gene (5 bases). Between the trimmed V and J ends, which lost 7 bases and 0 bases, there was a span of 13 bases. This CDR3 spans 14 amino acids. Per the germline V gene, CDR1 is MDHEN and CDR2 is SYDVKM. In nucleotides, the CDR3 is TGTGCCAGCAAGGTAGGGGCCCTCTCCTACGAGCAGTACTTC. It translates to CASKVGALSYEQYF.

V gene TRBV7-9 combines with J gene TRBJ2-7, with 7 positions matching TRBD2. Looked up from germline, CDR1 is SEHNR and CDR2 is FQNEAQ (reference sequence). The ends lost 2 bases at V and 2 bases at J; junction bases unmatched: 15. The CDR3 consists of 18 residues. CDR3 loop: CASSLFRAGGSMTYEQYF. The CDR3 DNA follows: TGTGCCAGCAGCTTATTCCGGGCTGGCGGGAGTATGACCTACGAGCAGTACTTC.

This sequence joins TRBV7-8 and TRBJ1-2; D remains unclear. V was pared by 1 base and J by 3 bases, with 12 bases between. Germline CDR1 is SGHVS and CDR2 is FQNEAQ. The CDR3 has 15 residues. The CDR3 reads CASSLGGQRDYGYTF. CDR3 in DNA: TGTGCCAGCAGCTTAGGAGGGCAGAGGGACTATGGCTACACCTTC.

The rearrangement joins TRBV6-1 to TRBJ1-2; D gene uncertain. Per the germline V gene, CDR1 is MNHNS and CDR2 is SASEGT. V dropped 3 bases and J dropped 5 bases, with 13 bases sitting between them. This CDR3 region has 14 residues. CDR3 residues: CASSEDGRRYGYTF. The CDR3, as DNA: TGTGCCAGCAGTGAGGATGGCAGGAGGTATGGCTACACCTTC.

The chain links TRBV4-1 to TRBJ1-2; no firm D call. Germline assignment: CDR1 MGHRA and CDR2 YSYEKL. V was clipped by 1 base and J by 1 base, with 7 bases between them. The CDR3 sequence is 14 residues long. CDR3 amino acids: CASSQVSLNYGYTF. The CDR3, as DNA: TGCGCCAGCAGCCAAGTGTCCCTTAACTATGGCTACACCTTC.

This clone was seen a few times. The chain combines TRBV6-5 with TRBJ2-7; 9 bases line up with TRBD1. Trimming at V came to 7 bases and at J to 5 bases, leaving 9 bases not matched to a gene. From germline, CDR1 is MNHEY and CDR2 SVGAGI. CDR3 length: 14 amino acids. The CDR3 DNA reads TGTGCCAGCAACCCACAGGGGGCACTGGACGAGCAGTACTTC. Amino acids: CASNPQGALDEQYF.

V gene TRBV4-3 combines with J gene TRBJ2-1; 7 positions match TRBD1. The ends lost 2 bases at V and 6 bases at J; junction bases unmatched: 13. CDR1 is LGHNA, CDR2 YSLEER, per germline. The CDR3 runs to 17 residues. CDR3 sequence reads: CASSQPIIRGRVNEQFF. The CDR3 DNA is TGCGCCAGCAGCCAACCCATAATAAGGGGGCGAGTCAATGAGCAGTTCTTC.

The V call is TRBV4-3, the J call TRBJ2-1, with 9 bases matching TRBD2. Germline assignment: CDR1 LGHNA and CDR2 YSLEER. This CDR3 region has 15 residues. Trimming took 0 bases from V and 9 from J; bases not matched to a gene: 6. Here the CDR3 reads CASSQDRLAGFEQFF. CDR3 DNA sequence: TGCGCCAGCAGCCAAGATCGCCTAGCGGGATTTGAGCAGTTCTTC.